This T cell receptor beta chain was sequenced for a study of T-cell memory formation after mild COVID-19 (dated by TCRdb to the early 2020s). Study-level background: Most TCR sequence clusters were specific to one of the two donors. The cohort comprised two young, previously healthy adult volunteers, one female and one male. In two donors, T-cell clones that expanded and contracted after mild COVID-19 were followed by sequencing TCRalpha and TCRbeta repertoires longitudinally.

PBMCs were isolated by Ficoll-Paque density gradient centrifugation. Sequencing was performed on an Illumina NovaSeq 6000. Using 5'RACE with constant-segment primers, TCRalpha and TCRbeta cDNA libraries were constructed, with sample barcodes and unique molecular identifiers added in the process. RNA was extracted from every sample with Trizol reagent. The libraries were amplified in two PCR steps, and the second step added a second sample barcode and Illumina TruSeq adapters. Libraries were sequenced on an Illumina NovaSeq with 2 x 150 bp paired-end reads. In the paper's pipeline: With migec v1.2.7, reads were demultiplexed and then collapsed into UMI-guided consensus sequences. Using mixcr v2.1.11, the UMI consensuses were aligned to TRA and TRB V and J templates and assembled into clonotypes. Expanded or contracted clonotypes were those called significant by both edgeR and NoisET, with noise models trained on biological replicates. For edgeR calls, a false discovery rate-adjusted p below 0.01 and a log2 fold-change threshold of 1 were applied. As an exploratory analysis of dynamics, PCA with hierarchical clustering was applied to max-normalized trajectories of the 1000 most abundant clonotypes. Separately sequenced CD4+ and CD8+ repertoires were used to assign the CD4 or CD8 phenotype of responding clones. Starting from the raw public reads, TCRdb applied fastp trimming at Q25, assembled clones with MiXCR and retained in-frame beta chains. Entries are consolidated by CDR3 protein sequence, retaining the most common genes and DNA. These V and J calls originate from TCRdb's pipeline instead of the authors' own analysis. The sample contains about 260,000 distinct CDR3 sequences, approximately 8% of them found a single time. Together, the top ten hold 20% to 25% of the sample.

Ten or more counts support this clonotype. Its binding antigen is unknown. No per-base quality is available; no much larger clone lies one base away. Results and caveats for the whole study, not just this receptor: Some responding clones were detected in pre-infection memory, suggesting pre-existing cross-reactive memory T cells joined the SARS-CoV-2 response. Clones that contracted from day 15 to 85 showed balanced CD4/CD8 phenotypes, whereas a second wave of clones that expanded from day 15 to 37 leaned towards CD4+. Contracting CD4+ clones were found mainly in CM and EM memory subsets, while CD8+ clones were enriched in EMRA. The study covered only a couple of mild cases, and larger cohorts including severe cases with pre-infection samples were considered necessary. Whether the second-wave clones peaking on day 37 were SARS-CoV-2 specific was not confirmed.

The sequence was collected from a man aged 18-30 years who had mild COVID-19 (a few samples of this study predate the infection). The sample titles of this study are shuffled in the database, so cell type and time point are left out; the donor was told from shared clones. The sequenced sample was PBMCs or a T cell subset sorted from them (not recorded which).

CDR3 region: CASRKDRDNTEAFF. The nucleotide sequence reads as follows: TGTGCCAGCCGTAAAGACAGGGACAACACTGAAGCTTTCTTT. This chain is built from TRBV19 and TRBJ1-1; 7 central bases correspond to TRBD1. Unmatched junction bases come to 9, with V trimmed by 9 bases and J by 2 bases. Inclusive of the bounding cysteine and phenylalanine, the CDR3 is 14 residues long. Only CDR3 DNA remains: 42 bases, in frame from the first base. The germline V gene (reference sequence) supplies CDR1 LNHDA and CDR2 SQIVND.